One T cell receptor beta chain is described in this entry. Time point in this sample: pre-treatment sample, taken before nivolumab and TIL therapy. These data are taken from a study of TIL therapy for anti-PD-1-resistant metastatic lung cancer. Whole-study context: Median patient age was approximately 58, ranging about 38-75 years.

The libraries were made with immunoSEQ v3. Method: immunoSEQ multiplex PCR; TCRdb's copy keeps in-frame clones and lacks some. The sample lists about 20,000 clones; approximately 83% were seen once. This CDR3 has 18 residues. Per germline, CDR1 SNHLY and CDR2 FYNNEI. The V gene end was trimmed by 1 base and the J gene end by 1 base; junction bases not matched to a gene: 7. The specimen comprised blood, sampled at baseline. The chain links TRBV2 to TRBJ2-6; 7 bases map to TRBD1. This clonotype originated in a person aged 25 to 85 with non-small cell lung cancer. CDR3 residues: CASSEVDRVGSGANVLTF. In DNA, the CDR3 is TGTGCCAGCAGTGAAGTAGACAGGGTTGGGTCTGGGGCCAACGTCCTGACTTTC.